This T cell receptor (beta chain) was captured by sequencing in a study of T cell responses to AZD1222 COVID-19 vaccine. Whole-study findings and limits: The donor cohort was predominantly white British with a female majority, and clonal diversity may have been underestimated. At 160-218 and 743-854, vaccine-associated CD4 TCRs were dominant, and they spanned spike. Samples come after the peak T cell response, not at day 14.

Second-dose groups at about 4 or about 12 weeks were pooled. With regard to this clone: The antigen remains unidentified.

V shed 7 bases and J 3 bases; nucleotides not matched to a gene: 9. Germline loops: CDR1 LNHDA, CDR2 SQIVND (reference sequence). This CDR3 comprises 15 residues. Assay: immunoSEQ multiplex PCR; the TCRdb copy retains only in-frame clones and omits some. The repertoire consists of about 110,000 clones, with roughly 90% occurring once and the leading ten covering around 14%. The sequence was obtained from an adult who received the AZD1222 COVID-19 vaccine. Specimen: peripheral blood, collected 28 days after the second AZD1222 dose. This chain connects TRBV19 to TRBJ1-5; 7 nucleotides line up with TRBD1. This CDR3 reads CASKTQGQFNQPQHF. The DNA for the CDR3 is TGTGCCAGTAAAACCCAGGGACAGTTCAATCAGCCCCAGCATTTT.